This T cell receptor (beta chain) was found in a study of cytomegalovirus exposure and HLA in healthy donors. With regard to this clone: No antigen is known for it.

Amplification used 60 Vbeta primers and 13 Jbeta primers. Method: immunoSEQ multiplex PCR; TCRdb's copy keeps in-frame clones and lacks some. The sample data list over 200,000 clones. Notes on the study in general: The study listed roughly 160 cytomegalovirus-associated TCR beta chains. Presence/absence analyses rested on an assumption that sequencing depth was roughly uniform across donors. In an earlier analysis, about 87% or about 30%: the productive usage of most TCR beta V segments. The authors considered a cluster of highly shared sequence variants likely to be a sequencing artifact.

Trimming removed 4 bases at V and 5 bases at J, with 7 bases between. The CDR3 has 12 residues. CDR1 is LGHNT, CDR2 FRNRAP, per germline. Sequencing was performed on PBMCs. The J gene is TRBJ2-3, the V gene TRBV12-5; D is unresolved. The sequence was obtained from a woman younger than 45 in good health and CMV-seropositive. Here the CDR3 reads CASGSEEDTQYF. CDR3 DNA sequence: TGTGCTAGTGGTTCCGAGGAAGATACGCAGTATTTT.